This TCR beta chain was obtained from a study of shared clonotypes between healthy human individuals. Findings and limits, study-wide: Limited genetic and exposure-history diversity came from having few donors.

The CDR3 is 15 amino acids. Germline V CDR1 and CDR2: MDHEN, SYDVKM. V was clipped by 10 bases and J by 8 bases, with 24 bases between them. A remark on this clone: Its antigen remains unknown.

Generated by immunoSEQ multiplex PCR, the TCRdb table keeps only in-frame clones and is missing some. This sample has over a million clones, with roughly 96% found just once. This clonotype was obtained from a man aged 30 to 45 in good health. Sequenced: naive CD4+ T cells sorted from blood. Regarding subset: CD45RA+ positively selected. The chain couples TRBV28 to TRBJ1-5, with D maybe TRBD1 (6 bases). The CDR3 reads CATLLQGFPLKPQHF. The CDR3 DNA follows: TGTGCCACGCTCCTACAGGGTTTCCCTCTTAAGCCCCAGCATTTT.